The source of this TCR beta chain is a study of glioma-infiltrating T cells. Note on this clonotype: What it binds is not known.

Using RNA template, CDR3s of TCR alpha and beta were amplified with iRepertoire arm-PCR. One entry per CDR3 protein results from TCRdb running MiXCR on the multiplex PCR reads. Of roughly 350,000 distinct CDR3 sequences listed, around 38% are singletons. The CDR3 covers 15 residues. V lost 4 bases and J lost 5; bases outside the gene matches: 6. From germline, CDR1 is LGHDT and CDR2 YNNKEL (reference sequence). Study results and limitations: CDR3 overlap between tissue and blood was very small.

Sequenced material: glioma tissue, nonneoplastic brain tissue, or PBMCs (not recorded which). The TCR originated in a human donor with low-grade glioma or glioblastoma, undergoing nonglioma brain surgery, or in good health (not recorded which). The gene calls are TRBV3-1 and TRBJ2-7; 12 bases line up with TRBD2. CDR3 bases: TGTGCCAGCAGCCCGGGACTAGCGGGCGGTAACGAGCAGTACTTC. Its protein is CASSPGLAGGNEQYF.